This T cell receptor beta chain was sequenced during a study of early stage breast cancer tumors. About the research overall: Each sample averaged approximately 9.9-fold read coverage. Broader study findings: Compared with adjacent normal breast, tumors showed about 2.5-fold denser, more clonal T cells. Enriched TCRB sequences shared across patients were mostly commonly generated sequences. Functional markers like CD4, CD8 and FOXP3 were missed in bulk sequencing.

Profiling relied on immunoSEQ multiplex PCR, and the TCRdb table lists in-frame clones only, not all of them. This table holds tens of thousands of clones, about 73% found once. This CDR3 spans 13 amino acids. The V and J ends lost 1 base and 10 bases, in that order; junction bases with no gene match: 6. Germline CDR1 LGHNT, CDR2 FRNRAP. Points on this clone: The antigen remains undetermined.

The receptor was derived from a person aged 50-59 years with breast cancer. V is TRBV12-5 and J is TRBJ1-1; 7 nucleotides match TRBD1. Material for sequencing was blood. For the CDR3, the DNA is TGTGCTAGTGGTTTGGAGGAGGGGGCGATAGCTTTCTTT. This codes for CASGLEEGAIAFF.